This T cell receptor (beta chain) was sequenced for a study of blood T cell repertoires in COVID-19. With 2 bases clipped from V and 2 bases from J, the junction kept 6 bases outside the gene matches. Germline V gives CDR1 MDHEN, CDR2 SYDVKM. The CDR3 runs 15 residues. Sequencing used immunoSEQ multiplex PCR; TCRdb keeps in-frame clones, though not all of them. The repertoire holds 150,000 to 200,000 clones, with approximately 75% as singletons. The chain has TRBV28 and TRBJ2-7; TRBD1 agrees at 7 bases. The sequenced material came from peripheral blood. This clonotype was obtained from a human donor in a cohort sampled during active COVID-19. CDR3 sequence: CASSLPTGLTYEQYF. The CDR3 DNA is TGTGCCAGCAGTTTACCGACAGGGCTAACCTACGAGCAGTACTTC.